This TCR beta chain was recorded in a study of shared clonotypes between healthy human individuals. About this clone itself: Antigen: not known.

The repertoire was sequenced with immunoSEQ multiplex PCR; TCRdb's copy has only in-frame clones and lacks some. The sample lists some 1,400,000 clones; over 95% were seen once. The study, taken as a whole, reports: Memory subsets had estimated richness that was generally smaller than that of naive subsets. A limitation of the genetic and exposure-history diversity represented arose from few donors.

Only Caucasian adults living in Nashville, Tennessee served as donors. Subsets obtained from CD4+ cells comprised CD45RA+ naive and CD45RA-negative memory cells. V shed 2 bases, J shed 4 bases, and the junction held 11 bases outside the gene matches. CDR3 length: 17 residues. The germline CDR1 and CDR2 sequences are SGDLS and YYNGEE. The material sequenced was naive CD4+ T cells sorted from blood. Subset defined: CD45RA+ positively selected. This receptor was taken from a man aged 25 to 45 in good health. The chain recombines TRBV9 with TRBJ2-1, with 8 bases lining up with TRBD2. CDR3 loop: CASSVRLSGGIYNEQFF. The CDR3, as DNA: TGTGCCAGCAGCGTCCGATTATCGGGAGGGATTTACAATGAGCAGTTCTTC.